The clone carrying this T cell receptor beta chain was detected ten times or more. CDR1 is SGDLS and CDR2 is YYNGEE in the germline V gene. Trimming pared 0 bases from V and 5 bases from J, leaving 9 bases between. The CDR3 loop spans 13 amino acids. This entry is derived from a study of Graves' ophthalmopathy and Graves' hyperthyroidism. Scientists amplified the TCR beta CDR3 regions from RNA transcripts. A first-round RT-PCR used HTBI primers, followed by a second-round multiplex PCR. TCRdb analysed the multiplex PCR reads with MiXCR anew, one entry per CDR3 protein. Of approximately 1.2 million distinct CDR3 sequences detected, approximately 35% appear once; the ten largest clones hold 11%.

Material for sequencing was peripheral blood or thyroid tissue (not recorded which). This rearrangement joins TRBV9 to TRBJ2-7; D perhaps matches TRBD1 (5 bases). The TCR comes from an adult man with Graves' hyperthyroidism. CDR3 sequence (DNA): TGTGCCAGCAGCGTAGGGCCAGGGAACGAGCAGTACTTC. This encodes CASSVGPGNEQYF.